Following are 21 T cell receptor beta chains from one sample sequenced in a study of identical twins (dated by TCRdb to the mid-2010s). Libraries came from 5' RACE. Sequencing relied on an Illumina HiSeq 2000. TCRdb reprocessing: public reads trimmed at Q25 with fastp, clones called with MiXCR, in-frame beta chains kept. Every distinct CDR3 protein forms one entry, paired with its most common genes and DNA. The sample contains 690,000 or so distinct CDR3 sequences, 8.5% to 9.5% of them found a single time. The ten largest make up 0.75% to 1% of the sample. In addition, the sample was reused for a study of yellow fever vaccine responses in identical twins.

Sequences were obtained from PBMCs. These receptor sequences come from a woman in her late teens or twenties in good health.

The rearrangement joins TRBV5-5 to TRBJ2-7, with 10 bases aligning to TRBD1. The CDR3 has 13 amino acids. The V gene's germline CDR1 is SGHKS and CDR2 YYEKEE (reference sequence). V was pared by 4 bases and J by 6 bases, with 4 bases of the junction left unmatched. The CDR3 nucleotides are TGTGCCAGCAGCCCGGACAGGGGGGCCGAGCAGTACTTC. It specifies CASSPDRGAEQYF.

The gene calls are TRBV29-1 and TRBJ2-5; 7 bases line up with TRBD1. The CDR3 contains 12 residues. The germline V gene has CDR1 SQVTM and CDR2 ANQGSEA. The ends lost 6 bases at V and 3 bases at J; junction bases unmatched: 4. The CDR3 region is CSVGDRKETQYF. DNA for the CDR3: TGCAGCGTGGGGGACAGAAAAGAGACCCAGTACTTC.

J is TRBJ2-1 and V is TRBV7-6; weak D call: TRBD2 (7 bases). The ends were cut back, 5 bases at V and 4 bases at J, with 18 bases in the middle. CDR3 length equals 16 residues. Germline assignment: CDR1 SGHVS and CDR2 FNYEAQ. DNA for the CDR3: TGTGCCAGCAGCCCCATGAGGGGGGAGGGGTACAATGAGCAGTTCTTC. It specifies CASSPMRGEGYNEQFF.

This clonotype turned up a few times. V usage is TRBV7-9 and J usage is TRBJ1-1; D is unresolved. With 6 bases removed from V and 1 base from J, the gap between germline ends came to 9 bases. The germline CDR1 and CDR2 sequences are SEHNR and FQNEAQ (reference sequence). The CDR3 is 13 amino acids. The CDR3 DNA sequence: TGTGCCAGCAGGCGGGAGGCGAACACTGAAGCTTTCTTT. Amino acid sequence: CASRREANTEAFF. The full variable domain, its missing parts supplied by reference TRBV7-9 and TRBJ1-1, is DTGVSQNPRHKITKRGQNVTFRCDPISEHNRLYWYRQTLGQGPEFLTYFQNEAQLEKSRLLSDRFSAERPKGSFSTLEIQRTEQGDSAMYLCASRREANTEAFFGQGTRLTVV.

The chain has TRBV2 and TRBJ2-1, with D perhaps matching TRBD2 (6 bases). The CDR3 runs to 16 residues. V dropped 6 bases and J dropped 4 bases, with 19 bases sitting between them. In germline, CDR1 is SNHLY, CDR2 FYNNEI. The DNA for the CDR3 is TGTGCCAGCAGCCATACCGACAGCCGGGGGTACAATGAGCAGTTCTTC. Its protein is CASSHTDSRGYNEQFF.

This clonotype showed up many times. The chain links TRBV4-2 to TRBJ2-1; 8 bases map to TRBD2. This CDR3 is built from 17 residues. V shed 3 bases and J 2 bases; nucleotides not matched to a gene: 9. CDR1 and CDR2 (germline): LGHNA, YNFKEQ. The CDR3 DNA follows: TGTGCCAGCAGCCAGGCTCCGGGAGGGCGCGCCTACAATGAGCAGTTCTTC. This translates into CASSQAPGGRAYNEQFF.

V is TRBV29-1 and J is TRBJ1-1, with a weak D call TRBD1 (5 bases). The CDR3 is 13 amino acids. Trimming took 3 bases from V and 6 from J, leaving 14 bases between them. Germline V CDR1 and CDR2: SQVTM, ANQGSEA. CDR3 DNA: TGCAGCGTTGAGAACCAGGGAGGGGCTGAAGCTTTCTTT. Protein product: CSVENQGGAEAFF.

The chain combines TRBV20-1 with TRBJ2-1; 7 bases align to TRBD2. This CDR3 is 15 amino acids long. The germline CDR1 and CDR2 sequences are DFQATT and SNEGSKA (reference sequence). With V trimmed by 1 base and J by 1 base, 4 bases remained unmatched. CDR3 sequence reads: CSARAGGSSYNEQFF. The CDR3 DNA is TGCAGTGCTAGAGCGGGCGGGAGTTCCTACAATGAGCAGTTCTTC.

This clonotype was counted at least ten times. The chain links TRBV10-3 to TRBJ2-5; perhaps TRBD1 as D (6 bases). Per the germline V gene, CDR1 is ENHRY and CDR2 is SYGVKD. The CDR3 is 13 amino acids. V gave up 7 bases and J gave up 5 bases, with 14 bases separating them. The CDR3 loop is CAIKADTGETQYF. The CDR3 nucleotides read TGTGCCATCAAGGCGGATACAGGGGAGACCCAGTACTTC.

The chain is built from TRBV30 and TRBJ1-1; TRBD1 might be the D (5 bases). Germline V gene lookup returns CDR1 GTSNPN and CDR2 SVGIG (reference sequence). The V end lost 4 bases, the J end lost 1 base, and 7 bases lay between the germline ends. The CDR3 is 12 amino acids. In nucleotides, the CDR3 is TGTGCCTGGACCGGACAGAACACTGAAGCTTTCTTT. Protein sequence: CAWTGQNTEAFF.

This clonotype turned up a few times. The V and J genes are TRBV29-1 and TRBJ1-2, with 8 bases matching TRBD1. With 5 bases clipped from V and 6 bases from J, the junction kept 17 bases outside the gene matches. This CDR3 is 16 amino acids long. CDR1 and CDR2 (germline): SQVTM, ANQGSEA. The CDR3 DNA sequence: TGCAGCGTTTGGTATCAGGACAGGGATCCTGGGGATGGCTACACCTTC. Protein sequence: CSVWYQDRDPGDGYTF. The variable domain in full, with the rest retrieved from reference TRBV29-1 and TRBJ1-2, is SAVISQKPSRDICQRGTSLTIQCQVDSQVTMMFWYRQQPGQSLTLIATANQGSEATYESGFVIDKFPISRPNLTFSTLTVSNMSPEDSSIYLCSVWYQDRDPGDGYTFGSGTRLTVV.

The rearrangement links TRBV25-1 to TRBJ2-7; D possibly corresponds to TRBD1 (5 bases). Trimming removed 2 bases from V and 6 bases from J, with 17 bases in between. Germline assignment: CDR1 MGHDK and CDR2 SYGVNS. CDR3 length equals 15 residues. CDR3 protein: CASSEEGQGYSEQYF. The DNA of the CDR3 is TGTGCCAGCAGTGAAGAAGGCCAGGGTTATTCCGAGCAGTACTTC.

Ten or more counts support this clonotype. This sequence joins TRBV6-1 and TRBJ1-2; the D gene is possibly TRBD1 (6 bases). The V and J ends lost 5 bases and 2 bases respectively, with 12 bases between them. Germline CDR1 is MNHNS and CDR2 is SASEGT. The CDR3 extends over 14 amino acids. Written as DNA, the CDR3 is TGTGCCAGCAGTCGAGCTACAGGGAACTATGGCTACACCTTC. Protein sequence: CASSRATGNYGYTF.

This clonotype turned up a few times. This chain connects TRBV28 to TRBJ2-7; D perhaps matches TRBD2 (5 bases). Trimming removed 10 bases from V and 2 bases from J, with 21 bases in between. This CDR3 is 15 amino acids long. CDR1 and CDR2 (germline): MDHEN, SYDVKM. CDR3 residues: CATMGGPGLAYEQYF. For the CDR3, the DNA is TGTGCCACCATGGGTGGGCCGGGATTAGCCTACGAGCAGTACTTC.

The chain has TRBV4-3 and TRBJ2-7; D might be TRBD1 or TRBD2, each matching 5 bases. With 4 bases removed from V and 3 bases from J, the gap between germline ends came to 13 bases. Per germline, CDR1 LGHNA and CDR2 YSLEER. The CDR3 extends over 14 amino acids. The CDR3 is CASSPGTLVYEQYF. CDR3 nucleotides: TGCGCCAGCAGCCCGGGGACGTTAGTCTACGAGCAGTACTTC.

V usage is TRBV7-8 and J usage is TRBJ2-2; D is tentatively TRBD1 or TRBD2 (5 bases each). This CDR3 region has 15 residues. V dropped 5 bases and J dropped 5 bases, with 15 bases sitting between them. Per germline, CDR1 SGHVS and CDR2 FQNEAQ. CDR3 bases: TGTGCCAGCAGCCCTGTGAGGGGCGAAACCGGGGAGCTGTTTTTT. It encodes CASSPVRGETGELFF.

This clonotype was seen a few times. The chain recombines TRBV5-1 with TRBJ2-5; D ambiguous. The CDR3 has 14 residues. Trimming took 4 bases from V and 3 from J, leaving 13 bases between them. Germline assignment: CDR1 SGHRS and CDR2 YFSETQ. The CDR3 nucleotides read TGCGCCAGCAGCACCGATGGAAACAAAGAGACCCAGTACTTC. This sequence encodes CASSTDGNKETQYF. Filled out from reference TRBV5-1 and TRBJ2-5, the complete variable domain reads KAGVTQTPRYLIKTRGQQVTLSCSPISGHRSVSWYQQTPGQGLQFLFEYFSETQRNKGNFPGRFSGRQFSNSRSEMNVSTLELGDSALYLCASSTDGNKETQYFGPGTRLLVL.

The V gene is TRBV4-2, the J gene TRBJ2-2, with 7 bases identical to TRBD1. CDR1 and CDR2 from the germline V gene are LGHNA and YNFKEQ. J gave up 1 base and V 3 bases, and 11 bases lay outside the gene matches. There are 18 residues in the CDR3. The CDR3 DNA reads TGTGCCAGCAGCCATCAAACATCCGGGACAGTGAACACCGGGGAGCTGTTTTTT. It yields the protein CASSHQTSGTVNTGELFF.

This clonotype was found a few times. The CDR3 loop reads CASTGQSGGMQYF. CDR3 DNA sequence: TGTGCCAGCACCGGACAGAGCGGGGGTATGCAGTATTTT. The chain links TRBV9 to TRBJ2-3; 8 nucleotides match TRBD2. Trimming at V came to 6 bases and at J to 11 bases, leaving 11 bases not matched to a gene. Per the germline V gene, CDR1 is SGDLS and CDR2 is YYNGEE. CDR3 size: 13 residues.

J is TRBJ2-3 and V is TRBV6-4, with TRBD1 as a possible D gene (6 bases). Between the trimmed V and J ends, which lost 3 bases and 3 bases, there was a span of 13 bases. Germline V CDR1 and CDR2: MRHNA, SNTAGT. The length of the CDR3 is 15 residues. In nucleotides, the CDR3 is TGTGCCAGCAGTGAAGGGCCAGGGGCAACAGATACGCAGTATTTT. This gives the protein CASSEGPGATDTQYF.

This clonotype was seen more than once but under ten times. This rearrangement joins TRBV5-1 to TRBJ2-7; D perhaps matches TRBD2 (5 bases). Germline values: CDR1 SGHRS, CDR2 YFSETQ. V lost 0 bases, J lost 3 bases, and 13 bases lay in between. CDR3 length equals 15 residues. The CDR3 region is CASSLETRVFYEQYF. CDR3 DNA sequence: TGCGCCAGCAGCTTGGAAACGAGGGTTTTCTACGAGCAGTACTTC.